The source of this TCR beta chain is a study of T-cell reconstitution after alpha-beta-depleted transplantation in children. Germline V gives CDR1 MNHEY, CDR2 SVGAGI. Trimming at V came to 2 bases and at J to 5 bases, leaving 4 bases not matched to a gene. The CDR3 contains 14 residues. This clonotype appeared many times. Molecular barcoding with unique molecular identifiers was used for the TCRbeta library. TCRdb processed the PCR reads anew with MiXCR; each CDR3 protein has one entry. The sample records around 370,000 distinct CDR3 sequences, 15% to 20% being singletons. This TCR came from a male patient aged 2-9 years who had a stem cell transplant for acute lymphoblastic leukemia, so the T cells may come from the graft donor. The sample in question was PBMCs, mostly from graft donor cells, obtained 360 days after TCRalphabeta/CD19-depleted stem cell transplant. The rearrangement joins TRBV6-5 to TRBJ2-3; 7 bases agree with TRBD2. For the CDR3, the DNA is TGTGCCAGCAGTTACGGGGTAGCGGGAGATACGCAGTATTTT. Its translation: CASSYGVAGDTQYF.